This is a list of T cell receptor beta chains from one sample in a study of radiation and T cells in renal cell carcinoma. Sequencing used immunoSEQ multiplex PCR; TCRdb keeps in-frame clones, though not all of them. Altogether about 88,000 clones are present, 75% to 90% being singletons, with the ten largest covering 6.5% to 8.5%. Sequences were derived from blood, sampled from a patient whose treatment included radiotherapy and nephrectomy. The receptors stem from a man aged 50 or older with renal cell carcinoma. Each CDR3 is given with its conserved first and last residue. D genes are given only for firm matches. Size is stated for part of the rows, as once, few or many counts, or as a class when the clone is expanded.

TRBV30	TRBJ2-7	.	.	TGTGCCTGGAGAATAGCCTACGAGCAGTACTTC	CAWRIAYEQYF
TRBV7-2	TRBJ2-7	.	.	TGTGCCAGCAGCTCTATCGAGCAGTACTTC	CASSSIEQYF
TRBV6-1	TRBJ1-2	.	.	TGTGCCAGCAGTGGGAGCGGGCAGGGCTATGGCTACACCTTC	CASSGSGQGYGYTF
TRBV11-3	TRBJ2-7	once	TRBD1	TGTGCCAGCAGCTTAGGGACAGGGAGAAGCTACGAGCAGTACTTC	CASSLGTGRSYEQYF
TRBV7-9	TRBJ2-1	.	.	TGTGCCAGCAGCTTAAACTCGGGACAACAGGGGCAGTTCTTC	CASSLNSGQQGQFF
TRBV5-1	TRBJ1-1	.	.	TGCGCCAGCAGCTTCAGAGGGAACAGGAAACCGAACACTGAAGCTTTCTTT	CASSFRGNRKPNTEAFF
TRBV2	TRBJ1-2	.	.	TGTGCCAGCAGTCCCGGAGGGGGTAGGGCGGCTGGCTACACCTTC	CASSPGGGRAAGYTF
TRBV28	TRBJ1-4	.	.	TGTGCCAGCAGCGGCGGGGGACGGGAAAAACTGTTTTTT	CASSGGGREKLFF
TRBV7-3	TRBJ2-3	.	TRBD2	TGTGCCAGCAGCTGGGGACTAGAACGCACAGATACGCAGTATTTT	CASSWGLERTDTQYF
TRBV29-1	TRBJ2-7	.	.	TGCAGCGTTGGCAGCCGAGGGCCCTCCTACGAGCAGTACTTC	CSVGSRGPSYEQYF
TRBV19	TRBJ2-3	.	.	TGTGCCAGTAGTAGGGGTAGCGGTACTGCGACAGATACGCAGTATTTT	CASSRGSGTATDTQYF
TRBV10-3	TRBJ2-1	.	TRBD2	TGTGCCATCAGCAAAGGGACTAGCGGATCGGGCAGGGTTGAGCAGTTCTTC	CAISKGTSGSGRVEQFF
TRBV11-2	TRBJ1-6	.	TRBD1	TGTGCCAGCAGTAGCGGAGGGGGCAGCAATTCACCCCTCCACTTT	CASSSGGGSNSPLHF
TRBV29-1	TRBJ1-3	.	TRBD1	TGCAGCGTTCTCACGCTGGACAGGGGGCTTTTCTCTGGAAACACCATATATTTT	CSVLTLDRGLFSGNTIYF
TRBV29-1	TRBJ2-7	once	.	TGCAGCGTTGGGGGAGCCTCAGGGACCTACGAGCAGTACTTC	CSVGGASGTYEQYF
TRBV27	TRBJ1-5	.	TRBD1	TGTGCCAGCAGTCGTTCACAGGGGGGCAATCAGCCCCAGCATTTT	CASSRSQGGNQPQHF
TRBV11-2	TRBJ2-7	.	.	TGTGCCAGCAGCGAGTCAATGGCAGTCTCCTACGAGCAGTACTTC	CASSESMAVSYEQYF
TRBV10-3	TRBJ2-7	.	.	TGTGCCATCAGTGCGATCCCGGGACAAACCTACGAGCAGTACTTC	CAISAIPGQTYEQYF
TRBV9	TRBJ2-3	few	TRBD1	TGTGCCAGCACCCTCAGGGGGCGTTATGGAGATACGCAGTATTTT	CASTLRGRYGDTQYF
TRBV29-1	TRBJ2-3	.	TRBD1	TGCAGCGACAGGACAGGGGGTAGCACAGATACGCAGTATTTT	CSDRTGGSTDTQYF
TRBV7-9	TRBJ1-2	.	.	TGTGCCAGCAGCAAGGACTGGCATGGCTACACCTTC	CASSKDWHGYTF
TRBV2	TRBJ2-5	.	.	TGTGCCAGCATCGAGAGCGGATACCTTGGGACCCAGTACTTC	CASIESGYLGTQYF
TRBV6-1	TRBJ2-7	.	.	TGTGCCAGCAGTGATCAGGGAGGCTACGAGCAGTACTTC	CASSDQGGYEQYF
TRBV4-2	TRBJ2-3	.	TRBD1	TGTGCCACCAAGCCCGGGACAGGGGAGAAGAATACGCAGTATTTT	CATKPGTGEKNTQYF
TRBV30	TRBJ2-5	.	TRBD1	TGTGCCTGGAGTGTAAGAACAGGGGGACAGACCCAGTACTTC	CAWSVRTGGQTQYF
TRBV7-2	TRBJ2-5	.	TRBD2	TGTGCCAGCAGCCCCGGACTAGCGGGGGGGCGAGAGACCCAGTACTTC	CASSPGLAGGRETQYF
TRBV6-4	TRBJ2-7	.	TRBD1	TGTGCCAGCAGTGACTTGGAAAGGGGGCGCATCTACGAGCAGTACTTC	CASSDLERGRIYEQYF
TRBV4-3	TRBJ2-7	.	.	TGCGCCAGCAGCCAAGCCACCGGTGGCGAATACTCCTACGAGCAGTACTTC	CASSQATGGEYSYEQYF
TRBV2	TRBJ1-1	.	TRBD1	TGTGCCAGCAGCCCGGACAGGGAAGGCACTGAAGCTTTCTTT	CASSPDREGTEAFF
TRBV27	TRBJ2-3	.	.	TGTGCCAGCAGTTTCTTGGGGGGCACAGATACGCAGTATTTT	CASSFLGGTDTQYF
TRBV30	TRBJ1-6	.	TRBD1	TGTGCCTGGGGGGGACAGGGGAATTCACCCCTCCACTTT	CAWGGQGNSPLHF
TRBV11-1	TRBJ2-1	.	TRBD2	TGTGCCAGCAGCCCGCTTGTCGTAGCGGGTGAGGCACATGAGCAGTTCTTC	CASSPLVVAGEAHEQFF
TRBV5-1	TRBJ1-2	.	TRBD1	TGCGCCAGCAGCTTCCGGGACAGGGGGTATGGCTACACCTTC	CASSFRDRGYGYTF
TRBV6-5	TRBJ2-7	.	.	TGTGCCAGCAGAACGACAGCATCCTACGAGCAGTACTTC	CASRTTASYEQYF
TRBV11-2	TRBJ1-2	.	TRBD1	TGTGCCAGCAGCCATGATGACAGGGGGTATGGCTACACCTTC	CASSHDDRGYGYTF
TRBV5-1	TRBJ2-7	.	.	TGCGCCAGCAGCTTGGACGTCGGACAGAATGCACAGTACTTC	CASSLDVGQNAQYF
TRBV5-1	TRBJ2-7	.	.	TGCGCCAGCAGCTTGGGAGGAGGCTTCGTCTCCTACGAGCAGTACTTC	CASSLGGGFVSYEQYF
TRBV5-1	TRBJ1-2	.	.	TGCGCCAGCAGCTTGGAGGGGAATGGCTACACCTTC	CASSLEGNGYTF
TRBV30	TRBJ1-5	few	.	TGTGCCTGGAGTGAATCGCGTCAGCCCCAGCATTTT	CAWSESRQPQHF
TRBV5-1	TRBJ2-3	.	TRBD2	TGCGCCAGCAGCTTTAGCGGGGGAATAGATACGCAGTATTTT	CASSFSGGIDTQYF
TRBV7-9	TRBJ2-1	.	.	TGTGCCAGCAATCCAGTGGTAGCAGACAATGAGCAGTTCTTC	CASNPVVADNEQFF
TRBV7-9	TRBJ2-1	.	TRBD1	TGTGCCAGCAGCTTAGTGAGGGGACAGGGGGACAATGAGCAGTTCTTC	CASSLVRGQGDNEQFF
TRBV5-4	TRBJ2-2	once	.	TGTGCCAGCAGCTTGGATCGGTCCCACACCGGGGAGCTGTTTTTT	CASSLDRSHTGELFF
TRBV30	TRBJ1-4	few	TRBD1	TGTGCCTATCAACAGGGGCCAGGAGAAAAACTGTTTTTT	CAYQQGPGEKLFF
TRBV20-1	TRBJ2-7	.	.	TGCAGTGCTAGAGAAGACTACGAGCAGTACTTC	CSAREDYEQYF
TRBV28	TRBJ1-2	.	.	TGTGCCAGCAGTAACATAATTGACGGGTTTGGCTACACCTTC	CASSNIIDGFGYTF
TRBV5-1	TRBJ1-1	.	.	TGCGCCAGCAGCAAGGACGGCTTGAACACTGAAGCTTTCTTT	CASSKDGLNTEAFF
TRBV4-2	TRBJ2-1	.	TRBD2	TGTGCCAGCAGTTCCACTAGCGGGAGGGCCGATAATGAGCAGTTCTTC	CASSSTSGRADNEQFF
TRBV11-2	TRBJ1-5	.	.	TGTGCCAGCAGCTTAGCTTTCGATCAGCCCCAGCATTTT	CASSLAFDQPQHF
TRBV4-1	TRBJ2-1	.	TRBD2	TGCGCCAGCAGCCTTAGCGGGGGAACCTACAATGAGCAGTTCTTC	CASSLSGGTYNEQFF